The present T cell receptor beta chain was sequenced within a study of T-cell reconstitution after alpha-beta-depleted transplantation in children (TCRdb year 2016). With regard to the full study: The study quantitatively tracked T-cell immune reconstitution after TCRalphabeta/CD19-depleted allogeneic hematopoietic cell transplantation in children using TCR repertoire profiling. General study outcomes and caveats: The frequencies of hyperexpanded clones fell over the following months, and after one year, T-cell counts and TCRbeta diversity were mostly attributed to newly produced T cells. The apparently early alphabetaT-cell count recovery about two months after transplant was reportedly dependent on only several hundred rapidly expanded clones derived from non-depleted graft cells. In some patients, the high TCRbeta diversity seen at day 60 was put down to recipient T cells and intrathymic progenitors that had survived conditioning.

The intended sense of this specimen's treatment or condition label: allogeneic hematopoietic cell transplantation with graft depleted of TCRalphabeta T cells and CD19 B cells. Transplant recipients were children who received TCRalphabeta/CD19-depleted allogeneic hematopoietic cell grafts. For CDR1 and CDR2, the germline V gene (reference sequence) lists DFQATT and SNEGSKA. V is cut by 3 bases and J by 0 bases, and the space between the germline ends is 5 bases. From the cysteine up to the phenylalanine, the CDR3 has a length of 13 residues. The CDR3 DNA has 39 bases and is translated from base 1. Libraries were built with PCR. TCRdb shows the sequencer as Illumina HiSeq 2500. Molecular barcoding was employed in the preparation of TCR libraries, with unique molecular identifiers being used to normalize TCRbeta repertoire quantification. The raw public data were reprocessed by TCRdb itself: fastp quality trimming at Q25, MiXCR clonotype calling, in-frame beta chains only. Records with the same CDR3 protein are collapsed into one entry carrying the most frequent genes and DNA. The sample table shows 75,000 to 90,000 distinct CDR3 sequences, and about 14% are seen once. Less than 35% of the sample belongs to the ten largest clones.

To note about this clonotype: Its antigen remains undetermined. Base quality data are lacking; no much larger clone is found one base away.

Recombination connected TRBV20-1 to TRBJ2-2; D gene: possibly TRBD1, on 5 matching bases. Sequences were derived from PBMCs, mostly from graft donor cells, sampled 180 days after TCRalphabeta/CD19-depleted stem cell transplant. The TCR comes from a male patient between 2 and 9 years old who had a stem cell transplant for acute lymphoblastic leukemia, so the T cells may come from the graft donor. CDR3 reads: CSASRANTGELFF. The base sequence is TGCAGTGCTAGCAGGGCGAACACCGGGGAGCTGTTTTTT.